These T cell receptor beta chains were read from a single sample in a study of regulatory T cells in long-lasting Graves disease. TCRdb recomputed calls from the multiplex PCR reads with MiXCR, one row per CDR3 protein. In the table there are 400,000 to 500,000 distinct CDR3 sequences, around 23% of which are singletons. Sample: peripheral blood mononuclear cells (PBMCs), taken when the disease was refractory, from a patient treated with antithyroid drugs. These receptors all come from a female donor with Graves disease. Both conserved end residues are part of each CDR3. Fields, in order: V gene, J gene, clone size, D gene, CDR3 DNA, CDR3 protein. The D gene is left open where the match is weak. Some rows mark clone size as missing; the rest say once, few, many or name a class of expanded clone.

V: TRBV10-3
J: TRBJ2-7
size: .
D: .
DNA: TGTGCCATCAGGGCACTTTCCTACGAGCAGTACTTC
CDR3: CAIRALSYEQYF

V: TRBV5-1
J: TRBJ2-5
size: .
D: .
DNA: TGCGCCAGCAGCTTGATGCTAGACCAAGAGACCCAGTACTTC
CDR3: CASSLMLDQETQYF

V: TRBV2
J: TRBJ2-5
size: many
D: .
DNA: TGTGCCAGCAGTGAATCGGGGGCAGGGAGATCAATTTACTTC
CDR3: CASSESGAGRSIYF

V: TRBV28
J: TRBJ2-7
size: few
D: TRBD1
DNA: TGTGCCAGCGGCGACAGGGGAGGCTACGAGCAGTACTTC
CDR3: CASGDRGGYEQYF

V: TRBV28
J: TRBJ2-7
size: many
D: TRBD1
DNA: TGTGCCAGCAGTCCGGGACAGGGTTATCGGGAGCAGTACTTC
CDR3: CASSPGQGYREQYF

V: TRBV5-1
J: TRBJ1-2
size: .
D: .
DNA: TGCGCCAGCAGCTTGGCCTTTCCCGGCGACTATGGCTACACCTTT
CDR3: CASSLAFPGDYGYTF

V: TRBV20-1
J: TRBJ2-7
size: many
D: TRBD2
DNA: TGCAGTGCTCCTAGCGGGAGGCCCTACGAGCAGTACTTC
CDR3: CSAPSGRPYEQYF

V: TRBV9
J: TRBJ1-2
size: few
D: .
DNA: TGTGCCAGCAGCGGCGACAGGTCCTATGGCTACACCTTC
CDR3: CASSGDRSYGYTF

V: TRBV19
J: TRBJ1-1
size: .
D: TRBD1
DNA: TGTGCCAGTAGTATAACGTGGGGACAGAGGGTGAACACTGAAGCTTTCTTT
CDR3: CASSITWGQRVNTEAFF

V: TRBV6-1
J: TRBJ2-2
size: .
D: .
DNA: TGTGCCAGCACCGGGTCCGGGGCCGGGGAGCTGTTTTTT
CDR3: CASTGSGAGELFF

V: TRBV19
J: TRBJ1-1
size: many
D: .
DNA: TGTGCCAGTAGCCCAAGCAGGGATTGGGGGAACACTGAAGCTTTCTTT
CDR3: CASSPSRDWGNTEAFF

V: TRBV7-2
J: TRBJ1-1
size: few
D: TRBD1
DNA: TGTGCCAGCAGCAAGTACAGGGGTGGCTCTGAAGCTTTCTTT
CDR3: CASSKYRGGSEAFF

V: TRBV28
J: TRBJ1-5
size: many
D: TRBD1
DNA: TGTGCCAGCAGTTTCCTGGACAGGGATCAGCCCCAGCATTTT
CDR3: CASSFLDRDQPQHF

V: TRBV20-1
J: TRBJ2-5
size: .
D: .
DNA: TGCAGTATGATTCCGGGGGGCAAGGAGACCCAGTACTTC
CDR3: CSMIPGGKETQYF

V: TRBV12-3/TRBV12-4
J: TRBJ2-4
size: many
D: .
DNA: TGTGCCAGCAGTTTAGAGGAGGGGATTCAGTACTTC
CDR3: CASSLEEGIQYF

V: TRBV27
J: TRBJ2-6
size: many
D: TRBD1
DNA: TGTGCCAGCAGTTGGACAGGGACTTACCCTGGGGCCAACGTCCTGACTTTC
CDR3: CASSWTGTYPGANVLTF

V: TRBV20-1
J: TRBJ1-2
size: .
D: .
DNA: TGCAGTGCTGAGCGAACCGGGACTCCTGGCTTC
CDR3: CSAERTGTPGF